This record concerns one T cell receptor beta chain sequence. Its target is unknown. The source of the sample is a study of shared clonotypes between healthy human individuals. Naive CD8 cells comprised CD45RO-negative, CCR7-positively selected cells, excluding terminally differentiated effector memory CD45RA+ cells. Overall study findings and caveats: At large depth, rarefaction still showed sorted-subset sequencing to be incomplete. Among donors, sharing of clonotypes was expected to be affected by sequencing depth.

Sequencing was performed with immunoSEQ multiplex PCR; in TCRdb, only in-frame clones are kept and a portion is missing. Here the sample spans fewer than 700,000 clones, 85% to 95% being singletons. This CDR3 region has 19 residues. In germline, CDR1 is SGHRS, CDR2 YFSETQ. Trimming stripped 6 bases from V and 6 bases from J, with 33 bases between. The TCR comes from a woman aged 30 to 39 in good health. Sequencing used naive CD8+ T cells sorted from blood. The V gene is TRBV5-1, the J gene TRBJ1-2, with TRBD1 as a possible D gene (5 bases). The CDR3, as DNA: TGCGCCAGCACCCGGGGAACGACCGGGACCGACTTCCCCACTGATGGCTACACCTTC. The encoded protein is CASTRGTTGTDFPTDGYTF.